This T cell receptor beta chain was documented in a study of cytomegalovirus exposure and HLA in healthy donors. The germline V gene encodes CDR1 MNHNS and CDR2 SASEGT. With 5 bases removed from V and 5 bases from J, the gap between germline ends came to 13 bases. The CDR3 totals 13 residues. The PCR ran on 60 Vbeta and 13 Jbeta primers. This table comes from immunoSEQ multiplex PCR, and its TCRdb copy is limited to in-frame clones, with some not included. The data hold roughly 190,000 clones, with around 74% observed a single time. Sample: PBMCs. This chain joins TRBV6-1 and TRBJ2-7; D is undetermined. The sequence derives from a girl aged 5-17 years in good health and CMV-seropositive. CDR3 nucleotides: TGTGCCAGCAGTAAAAAAAATGGCCACGAGCAGTACTTC. This gives the protein CASSKKNGHEQYF.